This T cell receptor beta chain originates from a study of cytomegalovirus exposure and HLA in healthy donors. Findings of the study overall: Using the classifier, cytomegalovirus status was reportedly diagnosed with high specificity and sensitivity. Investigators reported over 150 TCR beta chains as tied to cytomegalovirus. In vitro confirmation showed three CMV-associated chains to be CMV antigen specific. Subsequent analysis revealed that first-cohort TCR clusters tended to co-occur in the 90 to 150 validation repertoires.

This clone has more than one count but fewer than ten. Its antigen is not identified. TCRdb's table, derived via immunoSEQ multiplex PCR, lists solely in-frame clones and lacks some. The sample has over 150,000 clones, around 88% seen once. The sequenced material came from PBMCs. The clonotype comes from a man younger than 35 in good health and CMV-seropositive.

The CDR3 bases are TGTGCCAGCACGCCAGACTACAATGAGCAGTTCTTC. Encoded protein: CASTPDYNEQFF. The rearrangement links TRBV2 to TRBJ2-1; D is unresolved. The CDR3 totals 12 residues. The germline V gene encodes CDR1 SNHLY and CDR2 FYNNEI. Trimming took 7 bases from V and 3 from J, leaving 7 bases between them.